The rows below give T cell receptor beta chains drawn from one sample of a study of blood T cell repertoires in COVID-19. Libraries were prepared by immunoSEQ multiplex PCR; TCRdb keeps only in-frame clonotypes and omits some of them. Among some 40,000 clones listed, roughly 87% were seen once. Sequencing used peripheral blood. These receptors originate from a human donor in a cohort sampled during active COVID-19. Both conserved end residues are trimmed from each CDR3. Fields, in order: V gene, J gene, CDR3 protein.

>TRBV28|TRBJ1-6
ASRPGQAGSPLH
>TRBV18|TRBJ2-7
ASSPQGAREQY
>TRBV7-8|TRBJ1-4
ASEDGGPVEKLF
>TRBV11-2|TRBJ2-1
ASSLDVRGFSARNEQF
>TRBV24-1|TRBJ2-7
ATSDGLAGDEQY
>TRBV12-5|TRBJ1-6
ASGVREAPLH
>TRBV12-3/TRBV12-4|TRBJ2-7
ASRLGEGYEQY
>TRBV5-5|TRBJ2-7
ASSLGGNYEQY
>TRBV6-5|TRBJ2-7
ASRPPGAASYEQY
>TRBV27|TRBJ2-7
ASMVGGGYEQY
>TRBV19|TRBJ1-5
ASSMGRTPSNQPQH
>TRBV5-6|TRBJ2-7
ASSYLGQGHEQY
>TRBV5-5|TRBJ1-1
ASSLSETANTEAF
>TRBV18|TRBJ2-1
ASSPGDRTGQF
>TRBV7-9|TRBJ2-3
ASSFGRAGTDTQY
>TRBV2|TRBJ2-1
ASSSGPGQF
>TRBV19|TRBJ2-2
ASSTDSTGELF
>TRBV10-3|TRBJ2-5
AISAGDPIGETQY
>TRBV10-1|TRBJ1-1
ASSEGPGHSGRTEAF
>TRBV19|TRBJ2-5
ASSGTGTQETQY
>TRBV24-1|TRBJ1-1
ATRGQGATEAF
>TRBV27|TRBJ2-5
ASSRDRRGAQY
>TRBV19|TRBJ2-1
ASRTSGGYNEQF